The following is a T cell receptor (beta chain) sequence with its context. What it recognizes is unknown. The record originates from a study of cytomegalovirus exposure and HLA in healthy donors. For the study at large: Early released data had around 88 million unique TCRs, all coming from HLA-typed donors. Findings and caveats of the study: Earlier analysis looked at TCR beta V segments, and most were productive about 90% or about 30% of the time.

V was trimmed by 0 bases and J by 4 bases, leaving 13 bases between them. The germline CDR1 and CDR2 sequences are SGHRS and YFSETQ. The CDR3 has 15 residues. Amplification used 60 Vbeta primers and 13 Jbeta primers. Generated by immunoSEQ multiplex PCR, the TCRdb table keeps only in-frame clones and is missing some. There are over 110,000 clones in the sample; about 80% occur only once, and 5.5% to 7% lies in the top ten. The sequence was collected from a woman in her 40s in good health and CMV-seropositive. The chain carries TRBV5-1 and TRBJ2-5; D gene uncertain. The specimen was PBMCs. This CDR3 reads CASSLGVSDSETQYF. CDR3 coding DNA: TGCGCCAGCAGCTTGGGGGTCTCAGACTCAGAGACCCAGTACTTC.